Listed below are T cell receptor beta chains from one sample, sequenced in a study of vaccination effects on CD4 cells after COVID-19. No antigen has been identified for these receptors. The table came from immunoSEQ multiplex PCR; TCRdb's copy has only in-frame clones and leaves some out. The sample shows some 40,000 clones, over 60% of them seen only once. The sample here was CD4+ T cells from PBMCs cultured with HCoV-NL63 spike peptides, taken before COVID-19 vaccination. The origin of the receptors is a human donor who had a prior SARS-CoV-2 infection. Each CDR3 is given with its conserved first and last residue. A D gene is named only where the DNA matches it firmly. Not every row has a clone size; where given, it reads once, few, many or a size class.

CDR3nt: TGTGCCAGCTCACCACTGAGGGGTTCGGATTCACCCCTCCACTTT
CDR3aa: CASSPLRGSDSPLHF
v_gene: TRBV18
j_gene: TRBJ1-6
abundance: NA
d_gene: NA

CDR3nt: TGTGCCAGCAGTGAGAGGCTAGCGGGGGCCACAGATACGCAGTATTTT
CDR3aa: CASSERLAGATDTQYF
v_gene: TRBV2
j_gene: TRBJ2-3
abundance: NA
d_gene: TRBD2

CDR3nt: TGTGCCAGCAGCCAGTCAGCGGTCAATGAGCAGTTCTTC
CDR3aa: CASSQSAVNEQFF
v_gene: TRBV9
j_gene: TRBJ2-1
abundance: NA
d_gene: NA

CDR3nt: TGTGCCAGCAGCTTTTGGGGCTTAGGGCGACAATACAATGAGCAGTTCTTC
CDR3aa: CASSFWGLGRQYNEQFF
v_gene: TRBV5-8
j_gene: TRBJ2-1
abundance: NA
d_gene: NA

CDR3nt: TGTGCCAGCAGTGAATGGGTTGAGGAGTACTTC
CDR3aa: CASSEWVEEYF
v_gene: TRBV6-1
j_gene: TRBJ2-7
abundance: NA
d_gene: NA

CDR3nt: TGTGCCAGCAGCCAAGATTTCGTCGACAACAATGAGCAGTTCTTC
CDR3aa: CASSQDFVDNNEQFF
v_gene: TRBV4-2
j_gene: TRBJ2-1
abundance: few
d_gene: NA

CDR3nt: TGTGCCAGCAGCTTAGGGACTAGCGCATATGAAAACATTCAGTACTTC
CDR3aa: CASSLGTSAYENIQYF
v_gene: TRBV7-6
j_gene: TRBJ2-4
abundance: NA
d_gene: TRBD2

CDR3nt: TGTGCCAGCAGTGAACTGCGGGGCTCCTACAATGAGCAGTTCTTC
CDR3aa: CASSELRGSYNEQFF
v_gene: TRBV2
j_gene: TRBJ2-1
abundance: NA
d_gene: NA

CDR3nt: TGCGCCAGCAGCATGCAGGGGACCGGGGAGCTGTTTTTT
CDR3aa: CASSMQGTGELFF
v_gene: TRBV5-1
j_gene: TRBJ2-2
abundance: NA
d_gene: NA

CDR3nt: TGTGCCAGCAGCGTGCGGGACAGCAGCTATGGCTACACCTTC
CDR3aa: CASSVRDSSYGYTF
v_gene: TRBV9
j_gene: TRBJ1-2
abundance: NA
d_gene: TRBD1

CDR3nt: TGTGCCAGCTCGCAGACAGGGGTCAACTCCTACAATGAGCAGTTCTTC
CDR3aa: CASSQTGVNSYNEQFF
v_gene: TRBV18
j_gene: TRBJ2-1
abundance: NA
d_gene: TRBD1

CDR3nt: TGTGCCAGCAGCTTAATGGGAGGCCAAGAGACCCAGTACTTC
CDR3aa: CASSLMGGQETQYF
v_gene: TRBV7-3
j_gene: TRBJ2-5
abundance: NA
d_gene: NA

CDR3nt: TGTGCCAGTAGTTCACTTGGCTACGAGCAGTACTTC
CDR3aa: CASSSLGYEQYF
v_gene: TRBV19
j_gene: TRBJ2-7
abundance: NA
d_gene: NA

CDR3nt: TGTGCCAGCACTTGGGGGCCCGCCTACGAGCAGTACTTC
CDR3aa: CASTWGPAYEQYF
v_gene: TRBV6-5
j_gene: TRBJ2-7
abundance: NA
d_gene: NA

CDR3nt: TGTGCCAGCAACGGACTAGCGGGAGGTGGCGAGCAGTTCTTC
CDR3aa: CASNGLAGGGEQFF
v_gene: TRBV11-3
j_gene: TRBJ2-1
abundance: NA
d_gene: TRBD2

CDR3nt: TGTGCCAGCAGTCGACTAGCGGGAGGTAGCAACATTCAGTACTTC
CDR3aa: CASSRLAGGSNIQYF
v_gene: TRBV5-4
j_gene: TRBJ2-4
abundance: NA
d_gene: TRBD2

CDR3nt: TGTGCCAGCAGCGTAGTGTCTAGCGGGAGGGGCGAGCAGTTCTTC
CDR3aa: CASSVVSSGRGEQFF
v_gene: TRBV9
j_gene: TRBJ2-1
abundance: NA
d_gene: TRBD2

CDR3nt: TGTGCCAGCAGCCGAGGGACTAGCGGGGTTAATGAGCAGTTCTTC
CDR3aa: CASSRGTSGVNEQFF
v_gene: TRBV7-8
j_gene: TRBJ2-1
abundance: NA
d_gene: TRBD2

CDR3nt: TGTGCCAGCAGCTTAGTGATGGGGCTTGCAGAGACCCAGTACTTC
CDR3aa: CASSLVMGLAETQYF
v_gene: TRBV7-2
j_gene: TRBJ2-5
abundance: NA
d_gene: NA

CDR3nt: TGTGCCAGCAGCTCTATTCGAGGGCAGGGTACCTACGAGCAGTACTTC
CDR3aa: CASSSIRGQGTYEQYF
v_gene: TRBV7-6
j_gene: TRBJ2-7
abundance: NA
d_gene: NA

CDR3nt: TGTGCCATCACCAGGGACGGATACTCCTACGAGCAGTACTTC
CDR3aa: CAITRDGYSYEQYF
v_gene: TRBV10-3
j_gene: TRBJ2-7
abundance: few
d_gene: NA

CDR3nt: TGTGCCAGCAGCTACCGGGACTCCCACGAGCAGTACTTC
CDR3aa: CASSYRDSHEQYF
v_gene: TRBV7-8
j_gene: TRBJ2-7
abundance: few
d_gene: NA

CDR3nt: TGTGCCAGCAGCTCATGGGGGGGACTAGCGGGAGTCGAATCGCAGTATTTT
CDR3aa: CASSSWGGLAGVESQYF
v_gene: TRBV5-4
j_gene: TRBJ2-3
abundance: NA
d_gene: TRBD2

CDR3nt: TGTGCCAGTAGTGCCCCCGGGACAAGTGGGGCCAACGTCCTGACTTTC
CDR3aa: CASSAPGTSGANVLTF
v_gene: TRBV19
j_gene: TRBJ2-6
abundance: NA
d_gene: NA

CDR3nt: TGTGCCAGCAGTTTGGAACTAGCGGGAGAGAGCGAGCAGTTCTTC
CDR3aa: CASSLELAGESEQFF
v_gene: TRBV27
j_gene: TRBJ2-1
abundance: NA
d_gene: TRBD2

CDR3nt: TGTGCCAGCAGTTTCGGGGGGAATGAAAAACTGTTTTTT
CDR3aa: CASSFGGNEKLFF
v_gene: TRBV28
j_gene: TRBJ1-4
abundance: NA
d_gene: NA

CDR3nt: TGCAGTGCTAGTTATGGGAGGGGCTACGAGCAGTACTTC
CDR3aa: CSASYGRGYEQYF
v_gene: TRBV20-1
j_gene: TRBJ2-7
abundance: NA
d_gene: TRBD2

CDR3nt: TGTGCCAGCAGCGTAGGGTCAGATGCATCTGGAAACACCATATATTTT
CDR3aa: CASSVGSDASGNTIYF
v_gene: TRBV9
j_gene: TRBJ1-3
abundance: NA
d_gene: NA

CDR3nt: TGTGCCATCAGTCAGGTCGATTCACCCCTCCACTTT
CDR3aa: CAISQVDSPLHF
v_gene: TRBV10-3
j_gene: TRBJ1-6
abundance: NA
d_gene: NA

CDR3nt: TGTGCCAGCAGTGATCAGGGAAGCGCCTACAATGAGCAGTTCTTC
CDR3aa: CASSDQGSAYNEQFF
v_gene: TRBV6-1
j_gene: TRBJ2-1
abundance: NA
d_gene: NA

CDR3nt: TGTGCCAGCAGTGTGGGGACCTTAGCGGGTATAGGGGAGACCCAGTACTTC
CDR3aa: CASSVGTLAGIGETQYF
v_gene: TRBV11-2
j_gene: TRBJ2-5
abundance: NA
d_gene: TRBD2

CDR3nt: TGTGCCTGGAGTGTATGGAACGAGCAGTACTTC
CDR3aa: CAWSVWNEQYF
v_gene: TRBV30
j_gene: TRBJ2-7
abundance: NA
d_gene: NA

CDR3nt: TGTGCCAGCAGCTTCGACCTCTCTGGGGCCAACGTCCTGACTTTC
CDR3aa: CASSFDLSGANVLTF
v_gene: TRBV5-4
j_gene: TRBJ2-6
abundance: NA
d_gene: NA

CDR3nt: TGTGCCAGCAGCCCCCCCGGGTTCCGGGGAGCGAATAAGCAGTACTTC
CDR3aa: CASSPPGFRGANKQYF
v_gene: TRBV7-2
j_gene: TRBJ2-7
abundance: NA
d_gene: NA

CDR3nt: TGCGCCAGCAGCTGGGGCGGGACAGCACCATATGGCTACACCTTC
CDR3aa: CASSWGGTAPYGYTF
v_gene: TRBV5-1
j_gene: TRBJ1-2
abundance: NA
d_gene: TRBD1

CDR3nt: TGCGCCAGCAGCCACACGGGGGGCCTCCTCCTCTCTGGGGCCAACGTCCTGACTTTC
CDR3aa: CASSHTGGLLLSGANVLTF
v_gene: TRBV4-1
j_gene: TRBJ2-6
abundance: NA
d_gene: NA

CDR3nt: TGTGCCAGCAGCGCCCGCGGCAACACTGAAGCTTTCTTT
CDR3aa: CASSARGNTEAFF
v_gene: TRBV7-8
j_gene: TRBJ1-1
abundance: NA
d_gene: NA

CDR3nt: TGTGCCAGCAGCGTAGGACAGGGGCTGGGCACCGGGGAGCTGTTTTTT
CDR3aa: CASSVGQGLGTGELFF
v_gene: TRBV9
j_gene: TRBJ2-2
abundance: NA
d_gene: TRBD1

CDR3nt: TGTGCCAGCAGCCTGGGACAGCGGGAGACCCAGTACTTC
CDR3aa: CASSLGQRETQYF
v_gene: TRBV7-2
j_gene: TRBJ2-5
abundance: NA
d_gene: TRBD1

CDR3nt: TGTGCCAGCAGCCGGGACAGGGGGATTCTTGGAAACACCATATATTTT
CDR3aa: CASSRDRGILGNTIYF
v_gene: TRBV5-6
j_gene: TRBJ1-3
abundance: NA
d_gene: TRBD1

CDR3nt: TGTGCCAGCAGCCCCGACGGCATCTATGGCTACACCTTC
CDR3aa: CASSPDGIYGYTF
v_gene: TRBV2
j_gene: TRBJ1-2
abundance: NA
d_gene: NA

CDR3nt: TGTGCCAGCAGCTTAGGTGGCAGGGCTTACTCCTACGAGCAGTACTTC
CDR3aa: CASSLGGRAYSYEQYF
v_gene: TRBV7-9
j_gene: TRBJ2-7
abundance: NA
d_gene: NA

CDR3nt: TGCGCCAGCAGTCGAAAACCCAGGGGCCCCATGAACACTGAAGCTTTCTTT
CDR3aa: CASSRKPRGPMNTEAFF
v_gene: TRBV23-1
j_gene: TRBJ1-1
abundance: few
d_gene: NA

CDR3nt: TGTGCCACCAGTGTTGTAGCAGTTGAGCAGTTCTTC
CDR3aa: CATSVVAVEQFF
v_gene: TRBV24-1
j_gene: TRBJ2-1
abundance: NA
d_gene: NA

CDR3nt: TGCAGTGCTAGTGTAATGTCCGCCGCCAAAAACATTCAGTACTTC
CDR3aa: CSASVMSAAKNIQYF
v_gene: TRBV20-1
j_gene: TRBJ2-4
abundance: once
d_gene: NA

CDR3nt: TGTGCCAGCAGCCGAGGACAGGGAAGAACTAATGAAAAACTGTTTTTT
CDR3aa: CASSRGQGRTNEKLFF
v_gene: TRBV13
j_gene: TRBJ1-4
abundance: NA
d_gene: TRBD1

CDR3nt: TGTGCCAGCAGCGTAAACCCCGGCGACGAGCAGTACTTC
CDR3aa: CASSVNPGDEQYF
v_gene: TRBV9
j_gene: TRBJ2-7
abundance: NA
d_gene: NA

CDR3nt: TGTGCCAGTAGTATCGGCATAAGGGCAGGGATGGCCACTGAAGCTTTCTTT
CDR3aa: CASSIGIRAGMATEAFF
v_gene: TRBV19
j_gene: TRBJ1-1
abundance: once
d_gene: NA